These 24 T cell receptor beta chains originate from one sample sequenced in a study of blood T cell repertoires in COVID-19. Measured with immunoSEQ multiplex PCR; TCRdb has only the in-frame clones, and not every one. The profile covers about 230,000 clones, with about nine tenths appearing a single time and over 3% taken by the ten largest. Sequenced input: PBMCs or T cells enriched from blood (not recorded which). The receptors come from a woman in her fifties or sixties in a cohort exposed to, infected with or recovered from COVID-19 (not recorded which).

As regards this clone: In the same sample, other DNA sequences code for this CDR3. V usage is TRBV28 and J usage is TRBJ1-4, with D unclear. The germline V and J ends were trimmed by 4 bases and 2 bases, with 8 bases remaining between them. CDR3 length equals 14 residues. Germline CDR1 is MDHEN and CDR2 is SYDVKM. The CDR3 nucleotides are TGTGCCAGCAGTTCGGGGAGCACTAATGAAAAACTGTTTTTT. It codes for CASSSGSTNEKLFF.

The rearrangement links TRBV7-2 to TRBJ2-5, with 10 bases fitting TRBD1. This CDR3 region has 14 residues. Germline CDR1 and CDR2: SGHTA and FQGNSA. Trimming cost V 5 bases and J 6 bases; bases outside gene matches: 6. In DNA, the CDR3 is TGTGCCAGCAGCCCGGGACAGGGGAGGCAGACCCAGTACTTC. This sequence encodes CASSPGQGRQTQYF. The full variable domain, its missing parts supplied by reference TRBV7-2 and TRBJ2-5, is GAGVSQSPSNKVTEKGKDVELRCDPISGHTALYWYRQSLGQGLEFLIYFQGNSAPDKSGLPSDRFSAERTGGSVSTLTIQRTQQEDSAVYLCASSPGQGRQTQYFGPGTRLLVL.

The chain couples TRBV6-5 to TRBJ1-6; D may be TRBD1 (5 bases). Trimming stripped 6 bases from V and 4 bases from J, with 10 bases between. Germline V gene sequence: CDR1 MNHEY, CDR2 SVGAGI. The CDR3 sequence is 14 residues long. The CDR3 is CASRQGYYNSPLHF. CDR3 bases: TGTGCCAGCAGGCAGGGTTATTATAATTCACCCCTCCACTTT.

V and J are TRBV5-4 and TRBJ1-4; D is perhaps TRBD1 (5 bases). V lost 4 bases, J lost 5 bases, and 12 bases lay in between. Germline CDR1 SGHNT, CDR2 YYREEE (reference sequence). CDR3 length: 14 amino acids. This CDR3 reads CASSPGLENEKLFF. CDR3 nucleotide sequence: TGTGCCAGCAGCCCGGGACTGGAGAATGAAAAACTGTTTTTT. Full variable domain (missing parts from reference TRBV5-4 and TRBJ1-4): ETGVTQSPTHLIKTRGQQVTLRCSSQSGHNTVSWYQQALGQGPQFIFQYYREEENGRGNFPPRFSGLQFPNYSSELNVNALELDDSALYLCASSPGLENEKLFFGSGTQLSVL.

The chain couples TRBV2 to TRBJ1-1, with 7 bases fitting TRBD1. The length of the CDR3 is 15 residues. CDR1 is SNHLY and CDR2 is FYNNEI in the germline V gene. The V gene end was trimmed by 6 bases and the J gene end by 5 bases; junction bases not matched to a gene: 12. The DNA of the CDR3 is TGTGCCAGCAGGGAGAGACAGGGTTGGGGAACTGAAGCTTTCTTT. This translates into CASRERQGWGTEAFF.

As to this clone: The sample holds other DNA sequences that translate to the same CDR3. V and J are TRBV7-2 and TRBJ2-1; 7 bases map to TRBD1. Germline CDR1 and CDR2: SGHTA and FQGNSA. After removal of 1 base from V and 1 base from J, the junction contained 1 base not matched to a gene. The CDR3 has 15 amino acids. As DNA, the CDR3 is TGTGCCAGCAGCTTAGACAGGGGATCCTACAATGAGCAGTTCTTC. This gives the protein CASSLDRGSYNEQFF.

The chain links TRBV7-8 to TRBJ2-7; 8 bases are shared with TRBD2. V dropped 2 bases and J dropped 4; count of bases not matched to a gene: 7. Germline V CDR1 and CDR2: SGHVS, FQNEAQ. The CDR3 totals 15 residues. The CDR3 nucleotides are TGTGCCAGCAGCTTATTACCGGGACTAGAGTACGAGCAGTACTTC. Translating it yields CASSLLPGLEYEQYF.

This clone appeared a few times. Here the CDR3 DNA reads TGTGCCAGCAGGGTGTCAGGGGGTACCTACGAGCAGTACTTC. It specifies CASRVSGGTYEQYF. The rearrangement links TRBV5-6 to TRBJ2-7; 7 bases fit TRBD1. Trimming took 5 bases from V and 2 from J; bases not matched to a gene: 7. Germline loops: CDR1 SGHDT, CDR2 YYEEEE. The CDR3 length is 14 residues.

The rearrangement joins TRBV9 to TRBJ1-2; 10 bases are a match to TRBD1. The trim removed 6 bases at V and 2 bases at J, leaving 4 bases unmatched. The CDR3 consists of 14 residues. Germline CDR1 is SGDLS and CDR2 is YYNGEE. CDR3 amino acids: CASTLDRGNYGYTF. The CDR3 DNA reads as TGTGCCAGCACCCTGGACAGGGGGAACTATGGCTACACCTTC.

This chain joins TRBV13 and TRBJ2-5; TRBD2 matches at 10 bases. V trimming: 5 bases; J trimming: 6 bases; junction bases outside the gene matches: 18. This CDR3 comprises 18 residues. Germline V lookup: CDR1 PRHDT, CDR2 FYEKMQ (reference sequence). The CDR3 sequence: CASSPDYIERGGDKTQYF. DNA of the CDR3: TGTGCCAGCAGCCCAGACTACATTGAGCGGGGGGGCGACAAGACCCAGTACTTC.

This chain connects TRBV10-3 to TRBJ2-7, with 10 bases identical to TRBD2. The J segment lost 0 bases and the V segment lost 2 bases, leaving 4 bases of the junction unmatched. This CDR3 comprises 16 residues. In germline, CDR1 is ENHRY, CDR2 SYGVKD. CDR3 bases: TGTGCCATCAGTGAGGTCCTAGCGGGGGCCTCCTACGAGCAGTACTTC. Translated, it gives CAISEVLAGASYEQYF.

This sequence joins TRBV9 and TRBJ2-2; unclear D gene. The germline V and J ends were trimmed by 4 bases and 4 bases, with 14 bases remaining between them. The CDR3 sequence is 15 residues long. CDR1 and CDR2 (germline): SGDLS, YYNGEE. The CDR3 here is CASSTALGATGELFF. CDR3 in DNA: TGTGCCAGCAGCACAGCCCTTGGCGCCACCGGGGAGCTGTTTTTT.

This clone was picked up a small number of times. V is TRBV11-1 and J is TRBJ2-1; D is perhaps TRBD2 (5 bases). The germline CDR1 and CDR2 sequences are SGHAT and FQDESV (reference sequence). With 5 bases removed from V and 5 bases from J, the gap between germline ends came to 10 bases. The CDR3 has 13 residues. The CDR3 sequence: CASSPGLNNEQFF. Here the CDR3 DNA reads TGTGCCAGCAGCCCCGGACTGAACAATGAGCAGTTCTTC.

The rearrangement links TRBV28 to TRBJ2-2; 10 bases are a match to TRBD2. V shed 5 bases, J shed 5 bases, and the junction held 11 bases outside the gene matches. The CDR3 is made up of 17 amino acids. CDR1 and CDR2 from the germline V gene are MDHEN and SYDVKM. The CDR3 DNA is TGTGCCAGCAGTCTGCGCGCTCTAGCGGGGGTAACCGGGGAGCTGTTTTTT. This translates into CASSLRALAGVTGELFF.

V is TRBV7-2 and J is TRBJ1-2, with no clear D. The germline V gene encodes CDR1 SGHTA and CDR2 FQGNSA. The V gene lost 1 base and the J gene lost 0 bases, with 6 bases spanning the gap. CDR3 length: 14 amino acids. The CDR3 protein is CASSLGPTNYGYTF. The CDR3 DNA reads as TGTGCCAGCAGCTTAGGTCCAACTAACTATGGCTACACCTTC.

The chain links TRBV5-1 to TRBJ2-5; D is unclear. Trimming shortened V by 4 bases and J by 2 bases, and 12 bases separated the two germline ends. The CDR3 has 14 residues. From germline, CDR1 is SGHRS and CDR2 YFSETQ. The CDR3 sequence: CASSALATQETQYF. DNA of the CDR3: TGCGCCAGCAGCGCACTCGCCACGCAAGAGACCCAGTACTTC.

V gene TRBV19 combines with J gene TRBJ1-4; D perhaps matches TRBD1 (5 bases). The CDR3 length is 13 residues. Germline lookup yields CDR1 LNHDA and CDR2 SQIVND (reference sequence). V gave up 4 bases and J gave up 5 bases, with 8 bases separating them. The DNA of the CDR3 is TGTGCCAGTAGTAAGGGGTGGAATGAAAAACTGTTTTTT. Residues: CASSKGWNEKLFF.

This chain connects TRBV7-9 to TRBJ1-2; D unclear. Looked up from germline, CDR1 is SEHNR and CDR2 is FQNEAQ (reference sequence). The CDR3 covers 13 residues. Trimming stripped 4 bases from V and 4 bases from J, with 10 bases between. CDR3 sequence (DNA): TGTGCCAGCAGCTCGTCGGGAGTCTATGGCTACACCTTC. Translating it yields CASSSSGVYGYTF.

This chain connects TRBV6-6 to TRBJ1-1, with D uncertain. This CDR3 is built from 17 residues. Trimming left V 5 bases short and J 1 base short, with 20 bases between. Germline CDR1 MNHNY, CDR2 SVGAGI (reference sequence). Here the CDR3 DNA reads TGTGCCAGCAGTCCGACTCTTTTGTTTCGGCCGAACACTGAAGCTTTCTTT. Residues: CASSPTLLFRPNTEAFF.

Here the CDR3 DNA reads TGTGCCAGTAGTAGAGACTGGGAGCACTATGGCTACACCTTC. Its translation is CASSRDWEHYGYTF. The rearrangement links TRBV19 to TRBJ1-2; D is ambiguous. Trimming shortened V by 4 bases and J by 3 bases, and 12 bases separated the two germline ends. The germline gives CDR1 LNHDA, CDR2 SQIVND (reference sequence). The CDR3 consists of 14 residues.

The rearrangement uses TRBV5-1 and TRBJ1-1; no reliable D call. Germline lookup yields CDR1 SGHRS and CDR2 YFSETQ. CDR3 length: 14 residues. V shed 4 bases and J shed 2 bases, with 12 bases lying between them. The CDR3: CASSVTLPNTEAFF. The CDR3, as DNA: TGCGCCAGCAGCGTGACATTGCCAAACACTGAAGCTTTCTTT. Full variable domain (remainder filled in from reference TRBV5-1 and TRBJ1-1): KAGVTQTPRYLIKTRGQQVTLSCSPISGHRSVSWYQQTPGQGLQFLFEYFSETQRNKGNFPGRFSGRQFSNSRSEMNVSTLELGDSALYLCASSVTLPNTEAFFGQGTRLTVV.

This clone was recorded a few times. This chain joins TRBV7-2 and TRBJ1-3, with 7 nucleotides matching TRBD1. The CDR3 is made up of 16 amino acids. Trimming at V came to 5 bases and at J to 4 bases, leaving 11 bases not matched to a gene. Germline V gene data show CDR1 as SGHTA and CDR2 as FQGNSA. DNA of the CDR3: TGTGCCAGCAGCCTGGACAGGTTTTTAGCCGGAAACACCATATATTTT. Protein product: CASSLDRFLAGNTIYF. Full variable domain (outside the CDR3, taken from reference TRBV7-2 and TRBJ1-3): GAGVSQSPSNKVTEKGKDVELRCDPISGHTALYWYRQSLGQGLEFLIYFQGNSAPDKSGLPSDRFSAERTGGSVSTLTIQRTQQEDSAVYLCASSLDRFLAGNTIYFGEGSWLTVV.

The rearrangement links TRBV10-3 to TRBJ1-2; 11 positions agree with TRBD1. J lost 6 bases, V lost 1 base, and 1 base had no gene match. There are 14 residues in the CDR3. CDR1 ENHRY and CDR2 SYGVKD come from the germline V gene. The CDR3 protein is CAISEWTGGDGYTF. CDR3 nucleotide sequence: TGTGCCATCAGTGAGTGGACAGGGGGCGATGGCTACACCTTC.

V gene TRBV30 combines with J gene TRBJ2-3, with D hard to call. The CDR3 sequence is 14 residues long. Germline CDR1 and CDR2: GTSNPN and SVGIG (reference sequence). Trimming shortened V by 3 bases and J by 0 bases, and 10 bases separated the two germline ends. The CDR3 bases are TGTGCCTGGAGCTCGAGCAAAAGCACAGATACGCAGTATTTT. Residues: CAWSSSKSTDTQYF.